Listed below are T cell receptor beta chains from one sample, sequenced in a study of T cell changes during pregnancy in multiple sclerosis. Libraries were prepared by immunoSEQ multiplex PCR; TCRdb keeps only in-frame clonotypes and omits some of them. The table records tens of thousands of clones, less than 95% of them present only once. The source was peripheral blood, collected in the third trimester of pregnancy. Receptors were obtained from a female donor with multiple sclerosis, enrolled in a pregnancy study. Each CDR3 is given with its conserved first and last residue. A D gene is named only where the DNA matches it firmly. Some rows have no size entry. The others give once, few or many, or a class for an expanded clone.

v_call	clone_size	j_call	d_call	cdr3_nt	cdr3_aa
TRBV6-5	.	TRBJ2-7	.	TGTGCCAGCCAAGGGAGTCTCTCCTACGAGCAGTACTTC	CASQGSLSYEQYF
TRBV9	.	TRBJ2-5	TRBD2	TGTGCCAGCAGCGTAGGCTTAGCGGGAGGGGTCGAGACCCAGTACTTC	CASSVGLAGGVETQYF
TRBV2	once	TRBJ2-7	TRBD1	TGTGCCAGCAGGACCGGGACAGGGGGCAACGAGCAGTACTTC	CASRTGTGGNEQYF
TRBV2	.	TRBJ1-1	.	TGTGCCAGCAGTGCTCGCACTGAAGCTTTCTTT	CASSARTEAFF
TRBV19	.	TRBJ2-5	TRBD1	TGTGCCAGTAGTCATACCCCGGGACAGGGGTCCGAGGCCCAGTACTTC	CASSHTPGQGSEAQYF
TRBV10-2	.	TRBJ2-7	.	TGCGCCAGCACCCTAGAACCACAGGAGCCCTCCTACGAGCAGTACTTC	CASTLEPQEPSYEQYF
TRBV30	.	TRBJ2-2	.	TGTGCCTGGAGTGAACAGAACACCGGGGAGCTGTTTTTT	CAWSEQNTGELFF
TRBV7-8	.	TRBJ2-7	.	TGTGCCAGCAGCTTAGTGTCTCCCTACGAGCAGTACTTC	CASSLVSPYEQYF
TRBV6-6	.	TRBJ2-7	.	TGTGCCAGCAGTCCAGGGCATTACGAGCAGTACTTC	CASSPGHYEQYF
TRBV6-1	.	TRBJ1-3	TRBD1	TGTGCCAGCAGAGGGACAGGGGACGCCGGAAACACCATATATTTT	CASRGTGDAGNTIYF
TRBV13	once	TRBJ2-2	TRBD2	TGTGCCAGCAGCTCTACCGACCGACTAGCGGGAGAGAACACCGGGGAGCTGTTTTTT	CASSSTDRLAGENTGELFF
TRBV9	.	TRBJ2-5	.	TGTGCCAGCAGCGTAGACGGGGGGCCGACCCAGTACTTC	CASSVDGGPTQYF
TRBV6-1	.	TRBJ2-3	TRBD1	TGTGCCAGCAGTTCCGGACAGGTTCGCACAGATACGCAGTATTTT	CASSSGQVRTDTQYF
TRBV6-5	.	TRBJ2-5	.	TGTGCCGCACGGGGGACAGCCCAAGAGACCCAGTACTTC	CAARGTAQETQYF
TRBV5-8	.	TRBJ1-1	.	TGTGCCAGCAGCTTGGGGCAGAATGAAGCTTTCTTT	CASSLGQNEAFF
TRBV7-3	.	TRBJ1-6	.	TGTGCCAGCAGCTTAATGGCGGGGGCGGAAAATTCACCCCTCCACTTT	CASSLMAGAENSPLHF
TRBV30	few	TRBJ1-1	.	TGTGCCTGGACTGGGTACCTGGGGCGGAAGACTGAAGCTTTCTTT	CAWTGYLGRKTEAFF
TRBV5-6	.	TRBJ2-7	TRBD1	TGTGCCAGCAGCTTAGGGGACAGCCAGCAACAGTACTTC	CASSLGDSQQQYF
TRBV25-1	.	TRBJ2-6	TRBD2	TGTGCCAGCAAAGGACTAGCGGGAGGGTCGGGGGCCAACGTCCTGACTTTC	CASKGLAGGSGANVLTF
TRBV11-2	.	TRBJ2-2	.	TGTGCCAGCAGCCCCCCGAGACAGTCCGGGGAGCTGTTTTTT	CASSPPRQSGELFF
TRBV30	.	TRBJ1-1	.	TGTGCCTGGAGTGTTTGGCACCTCTACACTGAAGCTTTCTTT	CAWSVWHLYTEAFF
TRBV28	.	TRBJ2-1	.	TGTGCCAGCAGTCCCCCGGGGGGCCTGTACAATGAGCAGTTCTTC	CASSPPGGLYNEQFF
TRBV2	.	TRBJ1-4	TRBD1	TGTGCCAGCTGGGGGAAAAACAGGGGAGTTGCAACTAATGAAAAACTGTTTTTT	CASWGKNRGVATNEKLFF
TRBV27	.	TRBJ2-7	TRBD2	TGTGCCAGCAGTTTCGTCACTAGCGGGGGCTACGAGCAGTACTTC	CASSFVTSGGYEQYF